This T cell receptor (beta chain) is drawn from a study of control samples from healthy donors and cancer patients (dated by TCRdb to about 2020). Libraries were prepared through the immunoSEQ multiplex PCR assay. The clones in this table, taken by TCRdb from immuneACCESS, are in-frame only. Not every clone is retained; where verified, under half of the shortfall comes from an unresolved V gene, and the cause of the rest is unknown. Here the sample has about 79,000 clones; approximately 93% occur a single time. The ten biggest clones cover around 1.3% of the sample. The CDR3 measures 15 amino acids from cysteine to phenylalanine. The DNA shown is the 45-base CDR3, in frame from base 1. V has 5 bases trimmed and J has 5 bases trimmed; junction bases matching no gene number 12. The germline V gene (reference sequence) supplies CDR1 SGHNT and CDR2 YYREEE. Details on this clone: The antigen it recognizes is unknown. There are no base qualities to consult, and no much larger clone falls within one base.

The sample comprised PBMCs. Rearrangement joined TRBV5-4 to TRBJ2-7; 8 central nucleotides agree with TRBD1. This receptor was identified in a woman aged 40 to 50 with lung cancer. The encoded CDR3 is CASRAGQGGGNEQYF. The DNA sequence reads TGTGCCAGCAGAGCTGGACAGGGTGGAGGGAACGAGCAGTACTTC.